Following are 29 T cell receptor beta chains from one sample sequenced in a study of blood T cell repertoires in COVID-19. Some clones are missing from TCRdb's copy, which holds only in-frame ones; the method was immunoSEQ multiplex PCR. In the table there are approximately 120,000 clones, approximately 74% of which are singletons. Sequenced: peripheral blood. The receptor source for this set is a man aged 55 to 70 with acute or convalescent COVID-19.

The chain links TRBV20-1 to TRBJ1-6; tentative D call: TRBD1 (6 bases). Per the germline V gene, CDR1 is DFQATT and CDR2 is SNEGSKA (reference sequence). The length of the CDR3 is 15 residues. Trimming took off 3 bases at V and 7 bases at J, with 16 bases between the two ends. The DNA for the CDR3 is TGCAGTGCTAGTGATCCAATCAGGGGAAATTCACCCCTCCACTTT. Protein sequence: CSASDPIRGNSPLHF.

The rearrangement uses TRBV10-3 and TRBJ2-1; TRBD1 is a possible D gene (5 bases). The V gene's germline CDR1 is ENHRY and CDR2 SYGVKD. V was clipped by 6 bases and J by 0 bases, with 9 bases between them. The CDR3 spans 14 residues. CDR3 sequence reads: CAIRDKSSYNEQFF. The CDR3 nucleotides are TGTGCCATCAGGGACAAGAGCTCCTACAATGAGCAGTTCTTC.

The chain is built from TRBV15 and TRBJ1-1; tentative D call: TRBD1 (5 bases). CDR3 length equals 16 residues. V was pared by 0 bases and J by 1 base, with 12 bases between. Germline V gene lookup returns CDR1 LNHNV and CDR2 YYDKDF (reference sequence). For the CDR3, the DNA is TGTGCCACCAGCAGAGATACGAGGGGAGGGAACACTGAAGCTTTCTTT. Translated, it gives CATSRDTRGGNTEAFF.

The chain employs TRBV29-1 and TRBJ1-1; TRBD1 is a possible D gene (5 bases). Trimming stripped 3 bases from V and 1 base from J, with 6 bases between. The CDR3 has 12 amino acids. Germline values: CDR1 SQVTM, CDR2 ANQGSEA. The CDR3 sequence: CSVDRANTEAFF. The CDR3 bases are TGCAGCGTTGACAGGGCGAACACTGAAGCTTTCTTT. The full variable domain, in which reference TRBV29-1 and TRBJ1-1 provide the parts outside the CDR3, is SAVISQKPSRDICQRGTSLTIQCQVDSQVTMMFWYRQQPGQSLTLIATANQGSEATYESGFVIDKFPISRPNLTFSTLTVSNMSPEDSSIYLCSVDRANTEAFFGQGTRLTVV.

This clone was found a few times. The chain joins TRBV6-5 to TRBJ2-3; 12 nucleotides line up with TRBD1. V trimming: 6 bases; J trimming: 5 bases; junction bases outside the gene matches: 6. Germline V gene lookup returns CDR1 MNHEY and CDR2 SVGAGI. The CDR3 is 15 residues long. CDR3 amino acids: CASRPGTGGRDTQYF. Here the CDR3 DNA reads TGTGCCAGCAGGCCCGGGACAGGGGGCCGAGATACGCAGTATTTT.

The chain joins TRBV5-1 to TRBJ1-1; D is unresolved. Germline CDR1 and CDR2: SGHRS and YFSETQ. V lost 4 bases and J lost 1, with 17 bases in between. This CDR3 is built from 16 residues. In DNA, the CDR3 is TGCGCCAGCAGCGCCGCGCCGACGGCTAGGAACACTGAAGCTTTCTTT. This codes for CASSAAPTARNTEAFF.

A few counts support this clone. This rearrangement joins TRBV6-4 to TRBJ1-6, with 9 nucleotides matching TRBD1. CDR3 length: 15 residues. Looked up from germline, CDR1 is MRHNA and CDR2 is SNTAGT. V dropped 0 bases and J dropped 6; count of bases not matched to a gene: 0. The CDR3 sequence is CASSDSTGGNSPLHF. CDR3 nucleotides: TGTGCCAGCAGTGACTCGACAGGGGGTAATTCACCCCTCCACTTT.

This CDR3 reads CASGVEVAGGNEQYF. The CDR3 nucleotides read TGTGCCTCCGGGGTCGAGGTAGCGGGGGGCAACGAGCAGTACTTC. J is TRBJ2-7 and V is TRBV2, with TRBD2 identical over 10 bases. The V segment lost 11 bases and the J segment 5 bases; nucleotides outside the gene matches: 15. In germline, CDR1 is SNHLY, CDR2 FYNNEI. The CDR3 is 15 residues long.

The J gene is TRBJ2-2, the V gene TRBV11-2; D unresolved. V was clipped by 3 bases and J by 3 bases, with 8 bases between them. The germline CDR1 and CDR2 sequences are SGHAT and FQNNGV. CDR3 length: 14 residues. CDR3 residues: CASSFYSYTGELFF. The CDR3 DNA reads TGTGCCAGCAGCTTTTACTCCTACACCGGGGAGCTGTTTTTT.

The chain recombines TRBV2 with TRBJ1-4; D is ambiguous. CDR1 is SNHLY and CDR2 is FYNNEI in the germline V gene. Trimming removed 6 bases at V and 8 bases at J, with 7 bases between. The CDR3 extends over 11 amino acids. This CDR3 reads CASRGGEKLFF. CDR3 DNA: TGTGCCAGCAGGGGAGGGGAAAAACTGTTTTTT.

The chain recombines TRBV11-2 with TRBJ1-1; TRBD1 agrees at 7 bases. Looked up from germline, CDR1 is SGHAT and CDR2 is FQNNGV. This CDR3 contains 14 residues. J gave up 0 bases and V 7 bases, and 5 bases lay outside the gene matches. The CDR3 DNA follows: TGTGCCAGCACAAAACAGGGGCTGAACACTGAAGCTTTCTTT. Translation: CASTKQGLNTEAFF.

The chain combines TRBV19 with TRBJ2-7; no reliable D call. CDR3 length: 12 residues. Germline-derived CDR1 and CDR2 are LNHDA and SQIVND (reference sequence). V dropped 11 bases and J dropped 1 base, with 12 bases sitting between them. The CDR3 region is CAGPELSYEQYF. In DNA form, the CDR3 reads TGTGCCGGGCCCGAGTTATCCTACGAGCAGTACTTC.

This clone appeared many times. The chain links TRBV5-1 to TRBJ2-5, with 7 nucleotides matching TRBD1. The germline V gene has CDR1 SGHRS and CDR2 YFSETQ. V shed 3 bases and J 2 bases; nucleotides not matched to a gene: 10. The CDR3 totals 16 residues. CDR3 region: CASSSLLTGKQETQYF. CDR3 coding DNA: TGCGCCAGCAGCTCACTACTGACAGGGAAACAAGAGACCCAGTACTTC.

The chain uses TRBV6-5 and TRBJ2-1, with unresolved D. The V end was cut by 4 bases, the J end by 0 bases, with 10 bases between. The CDR3 has 15 amino acids. CDR1 and CDR2 from the germline V gene are MNHEY and SVGAGI. CDR3 protein: CASSFEPFSYNEQFF. DNA for the CDR3: TGTGCCAGCAGTTTTGAGCCTTTCTCCTACAATGAGCAGTTCTTC.

This chain joins TRBV12-5 and TRBJ1-1, with D perhaps TRBD1 (5 bases). CDR1 is LGHNT, CDR2 FRNRAP, per germline. The CDR3 covers 14 residues. V lost 2 bases, J lost 4 bases, and 11 bases lay in between. CDR3 protein: CASGLPPGFTEAFF. The CDR3 region has the DNA TGTGCTAGTGGTTTGCCCCCAGGGTTCACTGAAGCTTTCTTT.

V is TRBV19 and J is TRBJ2-1; D gene unclear. Germline V lookup: CDR1 LNHDA, CDR2 SQIVND (reference sequence). V shed 3 bases and J shed 7 bases, with 7 bases lying between them. This CDR3 is 12 amino acids long. CDR3 amino acids: CASSIVGNEQFF. Written as DNA, the CDR3 is TGTGCCAGTAGTATTGTCGGGAATGAGCAGTTCTTC.

The chain recombines TRBV5-1 with TRBJ1-4; D gene ambiguous. Trimming took off 4 bases at V and 7 bases at J, with 20 bases between the two ends. Germline lookup yields CDR1 SGHRS and CDR2 YFSETQ. The CDR3 sequence is 16 residues long. CDR3 amino acids: CASSAVSGGRVEKLFF. The CDR3 nucleotides are TGCGCCAGCAGCGCAGTGTCGGGCGGGCGGGTTGAAAAACTGTTTTTT.

This clone appeared once. This chain connects TRBV4-1 to TRBJ2-3, with TRBD1 matching over 8 bases. The CDR3 extends over 17 amino acids. Germline CDR1 and CDR2: MGHRA and YSYEKL. The V and J ends lost 1 base and 4 bases, in that order; junction bases with no gene match: 10. CDR3 region: CASSQGPDRERPDTQYF. The CDR3 DNA is TGCGCCAGCAGCCAAGGGCCGGACAGGGAGCGACCAGATACGCAGTATTTT.

This clone was observed once. This chain connects TRBV9 to TRBJ2-1; TRBD2 matches at 8 bases. J gave up 7 bases and V 4 bases, and 13 bases lay outside the gene matches. The CDR3 length is 16 residues. CDR1 SGDLS and CDR2 YYNGEE come from the germline V gene. CDR3 amino acids: CASSQGGRLATNEQFF. CDR3 DNA: TGTGCCAGCAGCCAAGGGGGGAGACTAGCGACGAATGAGCAGTTCTTC.

About this clone: The junction does not match germline at one end; this may be a read error. V usage is TRBV27 and J usage is TRBJ2-7; 7 nucleotides align to TRBD1. Germline lookup yields CDR1 MNHEY and CDR2 SMNVEV (reference sequence). The CDR3 length is 11 residues. The CDR3 nucleotides are TGTGCCTGTGGGAGATACAGGGGTCTGGACTTC. This codes for CACGRYRGLDF.

The chain couples TRBV6-2 or TRBV6-3 to TRBJ1-6, with 9 bases lining up with TRBD1. The CDR3 runs to 15 residues. Germline V CDR1 and CDR2: MNHEY, SVGEGT. V trimming: 6 bases; J trimming: 8 bases; junction bases outside the gene matches: 8. The CDR3 loop is CASSLSDRGYSPLHF. In nucleotides, the CDR3 is TGTGCCAGCAGCCTTTCCGACAGGGGGTATTCACCCCTCCACTTT.

V gene TRBV9 combines with J gene TRBJ2-2; the D is unclear. Germline CDR1 is SGDLS and CDR2 is YYNGEE. The V end lost 0 bases, the J end lost 4 bases, and 4 bases lay between the germline ends. The CDR3 has 13 amino acids. The CDR3 nucleotides are TGTGCCAGCAGCGTAGCCGTCACCGGGGAGCTGTTTTTT. The encoded protein is CASSVAVTGELFF.

This sequence joins TRBV6-6 and TRBJ2-3, with D possibly matching TRBD2 (7 bases). The germline CDR1 and CDR2 sequences are MNHNY and SVGAGI (reference sequence). CDR3 length: 17 amino acids. V lost 5 bases, J lost 6 bases, and 24 bases lay in between. The CDR3 region has the DNA TGTGCCAGCAGTCGGAGGGGGGAGGCGGGGGCTGCTGATACGCAGTATTTT. Translation gives CASSRRGEAGAADTQYF.

The CDR3 loop reads CSVEKDRQYNEQFF. For the CDR3, the DNA is TGCAGCGTTGAGAAGGACAGGCAATACAATGAGCAGTTCTTC. This chain uses TRBV29-1 with TRBJ2-1, with 7 positions matching TRBD1. Trimming at V came to 3 bases and at J to 4 bases, leaving 6 bases not matched to a gene. The germline V gene encodes CDR1 SQVTM and CDR2 ANQGSEA. The CDR3 consists of 14 residues.

The chain recombines TRBV7-3 with TRBJ2-1, with TRBD2 matching over 12 bases. The CDR3 length is 14 residues. The V and J ends lost 7 bases and 8 bases, in that order; junction bases with no gene match: 6. The germline V gene encodes CDR1 SGHTA and CDR2 FQGTGA. The DNA of the CDR3 is TGTGCCAGCACCCTAGCGGGGGGGCATGATGAGCAGTTCTTC. This sequence encodes CASTLAGGHDEQFF.

Only one count was recorded for this clone. CDR3: CASSYSEQSGYTF. The CDR3 DNA follows: TGTGCCAGCAGTTACTCAGAACAGAGTGGCTACACCTTC. The chain has TRBV6-5 and TRBJ1-2, with no clear D. V lost 0 bases to trimming and J lost 7 bases, with 9 bases between them. The length of the CDR3 is 13 residues. Germline loops: CDR1 MNHEY, CDR2 SVGAGI.

This clone was detected once. V usage is TRBV25-1 and J usage is TRBJ1-1, with TRBD1 matching 7 bases. CDR3 length: 14 residues. Looked up from germline, CDR1 is MGHDK and CDR2 is SYGVNS. Unmatched junction bases numbered 4, after V lost 6 bases and J lost 0 bases. CDR3 sequence reads: CASRKQGLNTEAFF. The CDR3, as DNA: TGTGCCAGCAGAAAACAGGGGTTGAACACTGAAGCTTTCTTT.

Only a few counts were recorded for this clone. J is TRBJ1-2 and V is TRBV19; a possible D gene is TRBD1 (6 bases). The germline V gene encodes CDR1 LNHDA and CDR2 SQIVND (reference sequence). This CDR3 comprises 14 residues. Trimming pared 7 bases from V and 1 base from J, leaving 13 bases between. The CDR3 sequence: CASTPQGINYGYTF. In DNA, the CDR3 is TGTGCCAGTACCCCCCAGGGGATTAACTATGGCTACACCTTC.

J is TRBJ2-2 and V is TRBV27; 13 bases map to TRBD2. Trimming removed 6 bases from V and 0 bases from J; junction bases left unmatched: 4. CDR1 and CDR2 from the germline V gene are MNHEY and SMNVEV (reference sequence). The CDR3 extends over 17 amino acids. CDR3 bases: TGTGCCAGCAGCAAACTAGCGGGAGGGCCGAACACCGGGGAGCTGTTTTTT. Translated, it gives CASSKLAGGPNTGELFF.